This entry lists 6 T cell receptor beta chains sequenced from one sample in a study of CD8+CD57+ T cells in acquired aplastic anemia. All patients picked for sequencing had shown, by flow cytometry, an expansion of CD8+CD57+ cells. TCR beta VDJ and CDR3 profiling used genomic DNA as template. Using its own MiXCR run on the reads, TCRdb lists one record per CDR3 protein. The sample holds about 290,000 distinct CDR3 sequences, roughly 53% seen once. The sequenced sample consisted of sorted CD4+, CD8+, or CD8+CD57+ T cells (not recorded which) from PBMCs. These TCRs come from a human donor with aplastic anemia.

This chain links TRBV7-2 with TRBJ2-7; TRBD1 matches at 8 bases. Germline V gene data show CDR1 as SGHTA and CDR2 as FQGNSA. With 4 bases clipped from V and 3 bases from J, the junction kept 8 bases outside the gene matches. This CDR3 has 15 residues. In DNA, the CDR3 is TGTGCCAGCAGCTCGGGCGGGACAGGCCTCTACGAGCAGTACTTC. Translated: CASSSGGTGLYEQYF.

The chain couples TRBV2 to TRBJ1-2; TRBD1 matches at 7 bases. The V gene end was trimmed by 7 bases and the J gene end by 8 bases; junction bases not matched to a gene: 10. Germline CDR1 SNHLY, CDR2 FYNNEI. The CDR3 length is 13 residues. CDR3: CASNEDRAGGYTF. CDR3 nucleotide sequence: TGTGCCAGCAACGAAGACAGGGCCGGCGGCTACACCTTC.

This clonotype has ten or more counts. V is TRBV6-1 and J is TRBJ2-1; the D call may be TRBD1 or TRBD2 (5 bases each). CDR1 and CDR2 (germline): MNHNS, SASEGT. V was trimmed by 1 base and J by 2 bases, leaving 9 bases between them. CDR3 size: 15 residues. CDR3 amino acids: CASSEDWGPYNEQFF. In DNA, the CDR3 is TGTGCCAGCAGTGAAGACTGGGGACCCTACAATGAGCAGTTCTTC.

The V gene is TRBV5-1, the J gene TRBJ1-6; 9 nucleotides align to TRBD1. After removal of 4 bases from V and 10 bases from J, the junction contained 12 bases not matched to a gene. Per germline, CDR1 SGHRS and CDR2 YFSETQ. The CDR3 spans 16 residues. The CDR3 coding sequence is TGCGCCAGCAGCGACACAGGGGGCGCGGGGAGGTCACCCCTCCACTTT. Translation: CASSDTGGAGRSPLHF.

This clonotype has ten or more counts. This rearrangement joins TRBV3-1 to TRBJ1-5, with D tentatively TRBD1 (6 bases). V was cut by 3 bases and J by 10 bases, with 16 bases left in between. CDR3 length: 14 residues. Germline lookup yields CDR1 LGHDT and CDR2 YNNKEL (reference sequence). The CDR3 coding sequence is TGTGCCAGCAGCCAGCGCGCGGGGGCTGGACCCCAGCATTTT. Translated: CASSQRAGAGPQHF.

V and J are TRBV20-1 and TRBJ2-7, with TRBD2 identical over 11 bases. CDR1 and CDR2 from the germline V gene are DFQATT and SNEGSKA (reference sequence). The trim removed 5 bases at V and 5 bases at J, leaving 5 bases unmatched. This CDR3 contains 13 residues. CDR3 amino acids: CSALSGRADEQYF. CDR3 in DNA: TGCAGTGCTCTTAGCGGGAGGGCCGACGAGCAGTACTTC.